The 27 T cell receptor beta chains listed next were all sequenced from one sample in a study of cytomegalovirus exposure and HLA in healthy donors. This table comes from immunoSEQ multiplex PCR, and its TCRdb copy is limited to in-frame clones, with some not included. The sample holds 150,000 or so clones; approximately 92% are singletons and the top ten take 0.95% to 1.5%. The sample consisted of PBMCs. The receptors were gathered from a woman between 18 and 30 years old in good health and CMV-seronegative.

The J gene is TRBJ2-1, the V gene TRBV11-2; 10 nucleotides line up with TRBD1. J was trimmed by 7 bases and V by 4 bases; bases with no gene match: 4. This CDR3 has 14 residues. CDR1 is SGHAT and CDR2 is FQNNGV in the germline V gene. The CDR3 protein is CASSSGQGGNEQFF. The DNA for the CDR3 is TGTGCCAGCAGCTCAGGACAGGGGGGTAATGAGCAGTTCTTC. Drawing the rest from reference TRBV11-2 and TRBJ2-1, the complete variable domain is EAGVAQSPRYKIIEKRQSVAFWCNPISGHATLYWYQQILGQGPKLLIQFQNNGVVDDSQLPKDRFSAERLKGVDSTLKIQPAKLEDSAVYLCASSSGQGGNEQFFGPGTRLTVL.

The rearrangement joins TRBV4-1 to TRBJ1-4; D remains ambiguous. Between the trimmed V and J ends, which lost 4 bases and 8 bases, there was a span of 14 bases. This CDR3 comprises 14 residues. The germline V gene encodes CDR1 MGHRA and CDR2 YSYEKL. The CDR3 spells CASSRWPLGEKLFF. DNA for the CDR3: TGCGCCAGCAGCCGGTGGCCCCTAGGAGAAAAACTGTTTTTT.

This chain connects TRBV19 to TRBJ2-3; D gene unclear. Trimming shortened V by 3 bases and J by 0 bases, and 4 bases separated the two germline ends. Germline CDR1 and CDR2: LNHDA and SQIVND (reference sequence). CDR3 length: 13 residues. The CDR3 spells CASSMESTDTQYF. The CDR3 DNA follows: TGTGCCAGTAGTATGGAGAGCACAGATACGCAGTATTTT. Variable domain in full (rest from reference TRBV19 and TRBJ2-3): DGGITQSPKYLFRKEGQNVTLSCEQNLNHDAMYWYRQDPGQGLRLIYYSQIVNDFQKGDIAEGYSVSREKKESFPLTVTSAQKNPTAFYLCASSMESTDTQYFGPGTRLTVL.

As concerns this clone: One end of the junction does not line up with germline, which may come from a read error. This sequence joins TRBV13 and TRBJ1-2; D perhaps matches TRBD1 (5 bases). The CDR3 extends over 13 amino acids. The germline CDR1 and CDR2 sequences are PRHDT and FYEKMQ (reference sequence). The DNA for the CDR3 is TGTGCCAGCAGCCTAGGGGAGCTATATGGCTACACCTTC. Its protein product is CASSLGELYGYTF.

The rearrangement joins TRBV27 to TRBJ1-4; 7 bases map to TRBD1. Trimming cost V 5 bases and J 6 bases; bases outside gene matches: 6. Germline CDR1 and CDR2: MNHEY and SMNVEV (reference sequence). CDR3 size: 14 residues. This CDR3 is CASSPGGGYEKLFF. The DNA for the CDR3 is TGTGCCAGCAGTCCCGGAGGGGGCTATGAAAAACTGTTTTTT. Together with reference TRBV27 and TRBJ1-4, the CDR3 gives the full variable domain: EAQVTQNPRYLITVTGKKLTVTCSQNMNHEYMSWYRQDPGLGLRQIYYSMNVEVTDKGDVPEGYKVSRKEKRNFPLILESPSPNQTSLYFCASSPGGGYEKLFFGSGTQLSVL.

This clone was picked up one time. The chain carries TRBV27 and TRBJ2-2; possibly TRBD2 for D (5 bases). The CDR3 totals 14 residues. The germline V gene has CDR1 MNHEY and CDR2 SMNVEV (reference sequence). Trimming removed 8 bases from V and 5 bases from J, with 15 bases in between. CDR3 bases: TGTGCCAGCTGCCTTGGGGAGAATACCGGGGAGCTGTTTTTT. It is translated as CASCLGENTGELFF.

The rearrangement links TRBV2 to TRBJ2-3, with 11 bases lining up with TRBD2. The V gene end was trimmed by 0 bases and the J gene end by 0 bases; junction bases not matched to a gene: 14. The CDR3 loop spans 21 amino acids. Germline V gene lookup returns CDR1 SNHLY and CDR2 FYNNEI. In DNA, the CDR3 is TGTGCCAGCAGTGAAGCGCTGAATAGCGGGGGGGCCGACCTCAGCACAGATACGCAGTATTTT. It is translated as CASSEALNSGGADLSTDTQYF.

This clone was observed a few times. The V and J genes are TRBV7-2 and TRBJ2-3, with 9 bases identical to TRBD2. The J segment lost 2 bases and the V segment lost 4 bases, leaving 4 bases of the junction unmatched. This CDR3 spans 15 amino acids. Per the germline V gene, CDR1 is SGHTA and CDR2 is FQGNSA. CDR3 residues: CASSSPSGATDTQYF. DNA of the CDR3: TGTGCCAGCAGCTCGCCTAGCGGGGCCACAGATACGCAGTATTTT.

The V gene is TRBV5-1, the J gene TRBJ2-2, with D possibly matching TRBD1 (6 bases). CDR3 length equals 14 residues. Trimming left V 4 bases short and J 8 bases short, with 15 bases between. From germline, CDR1 is SGHRS and CDR2 YFSETQ. In DNA form, the CDR3 reads TGCGCCAGCAGCGGGTCCGGACAGATAGGGGAGCTGTTTTTT. It specifies CASSGSGQIGELFF.

The V and J genes are TRBV6-5 and TRBJ2-1; 7 bases map to TRBD1. Trimming removed 7 bases from V and 5 bases from J; junction bases left unmatched: 2. CDR1 and CDR2 (germline): MNHEY, SVGAGI. This CDR3 contains 12 residues. CDR3 nucleotide sequence: TGTGCCAGCAAGGGGGCAGACAATGAGCAGTTCTTC. Translation gives CASKGADNEQFF.

The chain uses TRBV9 and TRBJ1-5, with no clear D. Germline V gene data show CDR1 as SGDLS and CDR2 as YYNGEE. This CDR3 is 15 amino acids long. The germline V and J ends were trimmed by 0 bases and 0 bases, with 7 bases remaining between them. The CDR3 protein is CASSVGQNSNQPQHF. DNA for the CDR3: TGTGCCAGCAGCGTAGGTCAGAATAGCAATCAGCCCCAGCATTTT.

This clone appeared a single time. The V call is TRBV4-1, the J call TRBJ1-1; possibly TRBD1 for D (5 bases). CDR3 length: 15 residues. The germline CDR1 and CDR2 sequences are MGHRA and YSYEKL. The V end lost 3 bases, the J end lost 5 bases, and 16 bases lay between the germline ends. The CDR3 reads CASSQTRAGWTEAFF. The CDR3 DNA reads TGCGCCAGCAGCCAGACCAGGGCGGGGTGGACTGAAGCTTTCTTT.

The chain carries TRBV11-1 and TRBJ2-3; maybe TRBD1 (6 bases). Germline V gene data show CDR1 as SGHAT and CDR2 as FQDESV (reference sequence). The V and J ends lost 2 bases and 4 bases respectively, with 13 bases between them. The CDR3 totals 15 residues. Here the CDR3 DNA reads TGTGCCAGCAGCTTACTGGATGAGGGGGCAGATACGCAGTATTTT. Protein sequence: CASSLLDEGADTQYF.

This chain uses TRBV27 with TRBJ2-7, with a tentative D call TRBD1 (6 bases). CDR1 and CDR2 from the germline V gene are MNHEY and SMNVEV (reference sequence). The CDR3 loop spans 13 amino acids. Trimming stripped 7 bases from V and 3 bases from J, with 13 bases between. The CDR3 sequence is CASNGGHNYEQYF. The CDR3 DNA reads TGTGCCAGCAATGGGGGCCACAACTACGAGCAGTACTTC.

V usage is TRBV6-1 and J usage is TRBJ1-2, with TRBD1 as a possible D gene (6 bases). V was shortened by 1 base and J by 3 bases, with 21 bases between the two germline ends. Germline CDR1 MNHNS, CDR2 SASEGT. The CDR3 has 18 amino acids. CDR3 sequence reads: CASSEESRAGAGDYGYTF. The CDR3 DNA reads TGTGCCAGCAGTGAAGAAAGCCGCGCGGGGGCAGGGGACTATGGCTACACCTTC.

The chain combines TRBV4-1 with TRBJ2-1; 10 bases fit TRBD2. Germline trimming cut 0 bases from V and 3 bases from J; bases unmatched to any gene: 2. The CDR3 spans 16 residues. In germline, CDR1 is MGHRA, CDR2 YSYEKL. DNA for the CDR3: TGCGCCAGCAGCCAAGATTTAGCGGGGGGCTACAATGAGCAGTTCTTC. This gives the protein CASSQDLAGGYNEQFF.

V usage is TRBV5-1 and J usage is TRBJ1-4; TRBD1 aligns across 8 bases. Losses at the gene ends were 6 bases for V and 4 bases for J; bases not matched to a gene: 5. The germline gives CDR1 SGHRS, CDR2 YFSETQ. The length of the CDR3 is 14 residues. This CDR3 reads CASNLGQDNEKLFF. DNA of the CDR3: TGCGCCAGCAACCTGGGACAGGATAATGAAAAACTGTTTTTT.

The gene calls are TRBV5-4 and TRBJ2-3; 12 bases line up with TRBD2. V lost 4 bases, J lost 4 bases, and 10 bases stayed unmatched. Germline V gives CDR1 SGHNT, CDR2 YYREEE (reference sequence). The CDR3 totals 17 residues. CDR3 sequence: CASSETPLAGGADTQYF. DNA of the CDR3: TGTGCCAGCAGCGAAACCCCCCTAGCGGGGGGGGCAGATACGCAGTATTTT. Together with reference TRBV5-4 and TRBJ2-3, the CDR3 gives the full variable domain: ETGVTQSPTHLIKTRGQQVTLRCSSQSGHNTVSWYQQALGQGPQFIFQYYREEENGRGNFPPRFSGLQFPNYSSELNVNALELDDSALYLCASSETPLAGGADTQYFGPGTRLTVL.

The rearrangement joins TRBV5-5 to TRBJ1-2; no reliable D call. This CDR3 is built from 14 residues. Trimming shortened V by 2 bases and J by 3 bases, and 11 bases separated the two germline ends. Germline CDR1 SGHKS, CDR2 YYEKEE (reference sequence). Here the CDR3 DNA reads TGTGCCAGCAGCTTTGCGGTAATCGACTATGGCTACACCTTC. Its translation is CASSFAVIDYGYTF. Looking up the rest from reference TRBV5-5 and TRBJ1-2 gives the full variable domain: DAGVTQSPTHLIKTRGQQVTLRCSPISGHKSVSWYQQVLGQGPQFIFQYYEKEERGRGNFPDRFSARQFPNYSSELNVNALLLGDSALYLCASSFAVIDYGYTFGSGTRLTVV.

V is TRBV10-3 and J is TRBJ1-4; D remains ambiguous. CDR1 and CDR2 (germline): ENHRY, SYGVKD. This CDR3 comprises 14 residues. V lost 7 bases and J lost 7, with 16 bases in between. The DNA of the CDR3 is TGTGCCATCAAAGAGGAGGGAAGTGGTGAAAAACTGTTTTTT. Translating it yields CAIKEEGSGEKLFF.

The J gene is TRBJ1-1, the V gene TRBV18; no clear D. Germline-derived CDR1 and CDR2 are KGHSH and LQKENI. CDR3 length: 15 residues. Trimming shortened V by 6 bases and J by 1 base, and 15 bases separated the two germline ends. CDR3 region: CASSSSLGGNTEAFF. In nucleotides, the CDR3 is TGTGCCAGCTCTAGTAGTCTAGGAGGGAACACTGAAGCTTTCTTT. Full variable domain (rest looked up from reference TRBV18 and TRBJ1-1): NAGVMQNPRHLVRRRGQEARLRCSPMKGHSHVYWYRQLPEEGLKFMVYLQKENIIDESGMPKERFSAEFPKEGPSILRIQQVVRGDSAAYFCASSSSLGGNTEAFFGQGTRLTVV.

The rearrangement joins TRBV5-1 to TRBJ1-2, with TRBD1 matching over 8 bases. V was pared by 0 bases and J by 6 bases, with 7 bases of the junction left unmatched. In germline, CDR1 is SGHRS, CDR2 YFSETQ. This CDR3 spans 15 amino acids. The CDR3 coding sequence is TGCGCCAGCAGCTTGGAGAGACAGGGGAGGGATGGCTACACCTTC. Amino acids: CASSLERQGRDGYTF. Combining the CDR3 with reference TRBV5-1 and TRBJ1-2 gives the whole variable domain KAGVTQTPRYLIKTRGQQVTLSCSPISGHRSVSWYQQTPGQGLQFLFEYFSETQRNKGNFPGRFSGRQFSNSRSEMNVSTLELGDSALYLCASSLERQGRDGYTFGSGTRLTVV.

Only one count was recorded for this clone. The V and J genes are TRBV28 and TRBJ1-5; the D is unclear. CDR1 is MDHEN, CDR2 SYDVKM, per germline. Trimming left V 7 bases short and J 4 bases short, with 14 bases between. This CDR3 has 14 residues. This chain's CDR3 is CASISGLWNQPQHF. In nucleotides, the CDR3 is TGTGCCAGCATCTCCGGACTTTGGAATCAGCCCCAGCATTTT.

V and J are TRBV9 and TRBJ1-6; D not resolved. The CDR3 spans 15 residues. V dropped 7 bases and J dropped 8 bases, with 19 bases sitting between them. Germline assignment: CDR1 SGDLS and CDR2 YYNGEE. This CDR3 is CASSSQGRPDSPLHF. The DNA of the CDR3 is TGTGCCAGCTCTAGCCAAGGGCGGCCGGATTCACCCCTCCACTTT.

To note about this clone: No conserved phenylalanine or tryptophan ends this CDR3, so it is likely a read error. The DNA is omitted, as the CDR3 cannot be located on it reliably, and the CDR3 follows TCRdb's listing. The rearrangement joins TRBV5-8 to TRBJ1-1; TRBD1 was called by the table and not checked on the DNA. Both ends counted, the CDR3 spans 12 residues. Germline V gene sequence: CDR1 SGHTS, CDR2 YDEGEE. This CDR3 is CASSYRTGPVGI.

The chain carries TRBV5-4 and TRBJ2-7, with D possibly TRBD1 on 6 matching bases. The CDR3 extends over 15 amino acids. Trimming left V 4 bases short and J 6 bases short, with 20 bases between. Germline-derived CDR1 and CDR2 are SGHNT and YYREEE (reference sequence). CDR3 protein: CASSVGRGQTFEQYF. The CDR3 nucleotides are TGTGCCAGCAGCGTTGGGCGCGGACAGACTTTCGAGCAGTACTTC.

The gene calls are TRBV6-5 and TRBJ1-6; the D gene is possibly TRBD1 (5 bases). The CDR3 has 15 residues. V lost 0 bases to trimming and J lost 5 bases, with 8 bases between them. CDR1 is MNHEY, CDR2 SVGAGI, per germline. In DNA form, the CDR3 reads TGTGCCAGCAGTTACTCGGGGCAGGATAATTCACCCCTCCACTTT. This encodes CASSYSGQDNSPLHF.